This TCR beta chain came from a study of blood T cells in healthy people across ages. The CDR3 covers 15 residues. Germline V gene sequence: CDR1 LGHDT, CDR2 YNNKEL (reference sequence). Trimming pared 0 bases from V and 5 bases from J, leaving 12 bases between. Every donor gave 9 to 10 milliliters of peripheral blood. Together with a sample-barcoded 5' primer, a J-beta primer mix was included in a second PCR lasting about 7 to 12 cycles. TCRdb passed the 5' RACE reads through MiXCR, listing each CDR3 protein once. Of approximately 1.5 million distinct CDR3 sequences in the sample, around 35% were seen once.

This TCR was sampled from a woman in her 30s in good health. Sequencing input: blood. The V gene is TRBV3-1, the J gene TRBJ2-3, with a tentative D call TRBD1 (6 bases). The CDR3 bases are TGTGCCAGCAGCCAAGAGGTGGGGGCAGGAGATACGCAGTATTTT. The encoded protein is CASSQEVGAGDTQYF.